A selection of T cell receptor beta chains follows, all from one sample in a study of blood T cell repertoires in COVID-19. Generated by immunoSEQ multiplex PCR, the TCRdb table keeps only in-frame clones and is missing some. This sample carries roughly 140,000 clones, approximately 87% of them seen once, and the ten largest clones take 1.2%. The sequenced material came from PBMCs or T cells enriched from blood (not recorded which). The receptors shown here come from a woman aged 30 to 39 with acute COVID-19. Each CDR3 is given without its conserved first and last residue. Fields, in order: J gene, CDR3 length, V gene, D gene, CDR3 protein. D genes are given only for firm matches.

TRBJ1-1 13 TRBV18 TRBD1 ASSRVGQGDTEAF
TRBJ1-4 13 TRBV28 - ASGGASTTNEKLF
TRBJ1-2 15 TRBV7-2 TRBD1 ASSLGGSMTGGYGYT
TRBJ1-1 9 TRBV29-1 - SVEHNTEAF
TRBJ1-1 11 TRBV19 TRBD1 ASSSHRGTEAF
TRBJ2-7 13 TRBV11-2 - ASRKTGAVPYEQY
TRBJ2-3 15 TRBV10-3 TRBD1 AISESGGQGLADTQY
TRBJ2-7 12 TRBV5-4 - ASSKIPGAYEQY
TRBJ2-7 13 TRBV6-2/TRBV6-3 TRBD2 ASSPILAGVAEQY
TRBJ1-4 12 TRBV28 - ASSFTLGGEKLF
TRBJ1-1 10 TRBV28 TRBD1 ASSFADRGDF